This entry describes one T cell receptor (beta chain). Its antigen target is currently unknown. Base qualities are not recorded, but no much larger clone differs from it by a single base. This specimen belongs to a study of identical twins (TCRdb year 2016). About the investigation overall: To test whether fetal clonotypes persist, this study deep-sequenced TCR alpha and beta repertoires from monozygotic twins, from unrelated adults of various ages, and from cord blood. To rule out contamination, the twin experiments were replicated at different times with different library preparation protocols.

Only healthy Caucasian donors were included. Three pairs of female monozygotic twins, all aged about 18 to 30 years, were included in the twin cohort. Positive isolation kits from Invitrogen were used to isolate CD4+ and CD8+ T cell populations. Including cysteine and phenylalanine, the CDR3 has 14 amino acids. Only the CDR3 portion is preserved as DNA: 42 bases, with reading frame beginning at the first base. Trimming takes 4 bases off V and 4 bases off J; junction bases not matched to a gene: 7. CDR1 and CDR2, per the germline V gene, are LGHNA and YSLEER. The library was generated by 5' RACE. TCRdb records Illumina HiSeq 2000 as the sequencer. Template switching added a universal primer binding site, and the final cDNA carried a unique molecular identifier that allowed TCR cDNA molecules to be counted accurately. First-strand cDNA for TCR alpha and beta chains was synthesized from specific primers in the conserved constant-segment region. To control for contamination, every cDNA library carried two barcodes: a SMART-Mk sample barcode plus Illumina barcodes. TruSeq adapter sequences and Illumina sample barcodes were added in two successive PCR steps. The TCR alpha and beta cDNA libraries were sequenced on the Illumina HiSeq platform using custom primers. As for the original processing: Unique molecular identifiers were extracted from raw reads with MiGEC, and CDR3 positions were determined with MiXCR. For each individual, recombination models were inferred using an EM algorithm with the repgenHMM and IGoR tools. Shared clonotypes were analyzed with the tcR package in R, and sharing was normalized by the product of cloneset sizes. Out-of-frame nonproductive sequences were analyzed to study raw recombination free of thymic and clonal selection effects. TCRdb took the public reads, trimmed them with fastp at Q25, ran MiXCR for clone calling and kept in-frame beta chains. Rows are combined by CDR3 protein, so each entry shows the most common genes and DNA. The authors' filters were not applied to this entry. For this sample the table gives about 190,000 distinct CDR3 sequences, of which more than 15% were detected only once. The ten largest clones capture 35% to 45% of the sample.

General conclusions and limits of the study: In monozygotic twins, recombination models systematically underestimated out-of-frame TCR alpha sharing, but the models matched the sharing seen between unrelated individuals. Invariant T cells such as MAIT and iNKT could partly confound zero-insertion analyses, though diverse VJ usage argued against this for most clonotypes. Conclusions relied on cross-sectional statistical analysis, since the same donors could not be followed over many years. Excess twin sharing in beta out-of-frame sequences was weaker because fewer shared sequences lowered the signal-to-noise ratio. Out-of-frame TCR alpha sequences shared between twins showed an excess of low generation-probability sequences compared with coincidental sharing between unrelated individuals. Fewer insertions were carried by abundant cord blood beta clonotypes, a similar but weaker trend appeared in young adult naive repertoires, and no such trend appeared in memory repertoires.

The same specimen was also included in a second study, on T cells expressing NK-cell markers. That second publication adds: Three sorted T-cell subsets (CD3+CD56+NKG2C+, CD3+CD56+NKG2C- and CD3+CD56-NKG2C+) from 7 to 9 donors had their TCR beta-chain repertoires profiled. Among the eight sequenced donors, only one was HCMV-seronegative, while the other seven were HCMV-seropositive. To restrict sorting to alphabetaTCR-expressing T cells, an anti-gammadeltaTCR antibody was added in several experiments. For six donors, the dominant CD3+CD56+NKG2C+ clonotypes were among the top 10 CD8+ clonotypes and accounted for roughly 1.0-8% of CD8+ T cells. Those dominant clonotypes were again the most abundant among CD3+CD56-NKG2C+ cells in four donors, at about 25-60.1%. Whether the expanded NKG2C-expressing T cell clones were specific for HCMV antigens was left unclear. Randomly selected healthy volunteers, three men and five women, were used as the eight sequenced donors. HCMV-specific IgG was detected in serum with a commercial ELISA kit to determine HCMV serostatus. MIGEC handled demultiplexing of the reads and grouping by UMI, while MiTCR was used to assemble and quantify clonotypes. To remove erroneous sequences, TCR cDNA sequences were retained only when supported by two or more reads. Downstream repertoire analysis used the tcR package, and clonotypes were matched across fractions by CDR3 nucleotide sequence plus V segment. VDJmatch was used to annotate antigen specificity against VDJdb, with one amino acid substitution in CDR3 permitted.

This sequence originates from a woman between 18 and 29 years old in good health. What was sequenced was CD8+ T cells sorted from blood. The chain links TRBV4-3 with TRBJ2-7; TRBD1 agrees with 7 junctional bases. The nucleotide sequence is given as TGCGCCAGCAGCCCATCTCGGGACAGATACGAGCAGTACTTC. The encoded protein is CASSPSRDRYEQYF.